The rows below give T cell receptor beta chains drawn from one sample of a study of spatial heterogeneity in lung cancer. TCRdb recomputed calls from the 5' RACE reads with MiXCR, one row per CDR3 protein. The data contain roughly 80,000 distinct CDR3 sequences, roughly 8% of them singletons. This sample comprised PBMCs, obtained at surgery. Every receptor here comes from a male donor with early-stage non-small cell lung cancer. Each CDR3 is given with its conserved first and last residue. The order of the fields is J gene, D gene, V gene, clone size, CDR3 protein, CDR3 DNA. The D gene is left open where the match is weak. Not every row has a clone size; where given, it reads once, few, many or a size class.

TRBJ1-1 | NA | TRBV2 | NA | CASGGGLAMNTEAFF | TGTGCCAGCGGAGGGGGTTTGGCGATGAACACTGAAGCTTTCTTT
TRBJ2-5 | TRBD2 | TRBV11-3 | NA | CASSKTITAGAEGETQYF | TGTGCCAGCAGCAAAACCATTACCGCGGGAGCCGAGGGAGAGACCCAGTACTTC
TRBJ2-1 | TRBD2 | TRBV20-1 | many | CSASTGAGGLWNEQFF | TGCAGTGCTAGCACGGGCGCGGGAGGGCTATGGAATGAGCAGTTCTTC
TRBJ1-5 | TRBD1 | TRBV6-1 | NA | CASKPGTVNQPQHF | TGTGCCAGCAAGCCCGGGACAGTCAATCAGCCCCAGCATTTT
TRBJ1-1 | TRBD1 | TRBV29-1 | many | CSVGQGYTEAFF | TGCAGCGTTGGACAGGGATACACTGAAGCTTTCTTT
TRBJ1-2 | NA | TRBV3-1 | few | CASSQDFARGYTF | TGTGCCAGCAGCCAAGATTTCGCTAGAGGCTACACCTTC
TRBJ2-2 | TRBD2 | TRBV9 | many | CASSVVAGAGTGELFF | TGTGCCAGCAGCGTGGTAGCGGGAGCCGGGACCGGGGAGCTGTTTTTT
TRBJ2-5 | NA | TRBV7-7 | few | CASSLDSNQETQYF | TGTGCTAGCAGCTTGGACAGTAACCAAGAGACCCAGTACTTC
TRBJ2-1 | NA | TRBV5-1 | many | CASSQSGMSYNEQFF | TGCGCCAGCAGCCAGTCAGGGATGTCCTACAATGAGCAGTTCTTC
TRBJ2-7 | NA | TRBV18 | few | CASSPADTGEQYF | TGTGCCAGCTCACCCGCGGACACCGGCGAGCAGTACTTC
TRBJ1-1 | TRBD1 | TRBV29-1 | many | CSVVRILAGGYNTEAFF | TGCAGCGTTGTGAGAATACTGGCAGGGGGCTATAACACTGAAGCTTTCTTT
TRBJ2-7 | TRBD1 | TRBV6-5 | few | CASSYGGQGPSYEQYF | TGTGCCAGCAGTTATGGGGGACAGGGACCGTCCTACGAGCAGTACTTC
TRBJ2-1 | NA | TRBV7-9 | many | CASSLQPGNEQFF | TGTGCCAGCAGCTTGCAGCCGGGCAATGAGCAGTTCTTC
TRBJ2-5 | NA | TRBV29-1 | many | CSVEYLNGDQYF | TGCAGCGTTGAATACCTAAACGGGGACCAGTACTTC
TRBJ1-3 | TRBD1 | TRBV5-1 | NA | CASSGTGTSSGNTIYF | TGCGCCAGCAGCGGGACAGGGACCTCCTCTGGAAACACCATATATTTT
TRBJ1-5 | NA | TRBV15 | NA | CATSRGEGARGNQPQHF | TGTGCCACCAGCAGAGGGGAAGGGGCTCGAGGCAATCAGCCCCAGCATTTT
TRBJ1-3 | TRBD1 | TRBV9 | many | CASSSGQRFSGNTIYF | TGTGCCAGCAGCTCGGGACAGCGTTTTTCTGGAAACACCATATATTTT
TRBJ1-6 | NA | TRBV7-9 | many | CASSLARQLNSPLHF | TGTGCCAGCAGCTTAGCGCGACAGCTTAATTCACCCCTCCACTTT
TRBJ1-1 | TRBD1 | TRBV6-2/TRBV6-3 | NA | CASSYRGQGMNTEAFF | TGTGCCAGCAGTTACAGGGGACAGGGGATGAACACTGAAGCTTTCTTT
TRBJ2-5 | TRBD2 | TRBV5-1 | NA | CASSLEPSGSMLETQYF | TGCGCCAGCAGCTTGGAGCCTAGCGGGAGTATGCTGGAGACCCAGTACTTC
TRBJ2-3 | TRBD2 | TRBV11-2 | many | CASSDGLAGQSQYF | TGTGCCAGCAGCGACGGACTAGCGGGGCAGTCGCAGTATTTT
TRBJ2-7 | TRBD1 | TRBV7-9 | many | CASSFVTGGIYEQYF | TGTGCCAGCAGCTTCGTGACAGGGGGAATCTACGAGCAGTACTTC
TRBJ2-3 | NA | TRBV6-2/TRBV6-3 | many | CASSPMPDTQYF | TGTGCCAGCAGCCCAATGCCAGATACGCAGTATTTT
TRBJ2-1 | NA | TRBV5-1 | many | CASSLVQSSYNEQFF | TGCGCCAGCAGCTTGGTTCAGAGCTCCTACAATGAGCAGTTCTTC
TRBJ2-3 | NA | TRBV28 | NA | CASTSAGRGTDTQYF | TGTGCCAGCACTAGTGCCGGACGCGGCACAGATACGCAGTATTTT
TRBJ2-3 | NA | TRBV5-1 | few | CASSLVPGNTDTQYF | TGCGCCAGCAGCTTGGTGCCCGGGAACACAGATACGCAGTATTTT
TRBJ2-2 | NA | TRBV29-1 | many | CSVSVQAPGELFF | TGCAGCGTTTCCGTCCAGGCCCCCGGGGAGCTGTTTTTT
TRBJ2-7 | TRBD2 | TRBV6-2/TRBV6-3 | many | CASSPRRTSGGGEQYF | TGTGCCAGCAGTCCCCGCCGGACTAGCGGGGGAGGCGAGCAGTACTTC
TRBJ2-3 | NA | TRBV5-1 | few | CASSLDRAGGTQYF | TGCGCCAGCAGCTTGGACAGGGCAGGAGGTACGCAGTATTTT
TRBJ2-1 | TRBD1 | TRBV15 | many | CATSSGQAGGEQFF | TGTGCCACCAGCAGTGGACAGGCGGGCGGGGAGCAGTTCTTC
TRBJ1-3 | NA | TRBV29-1 | many | CSVERISGNTIYF | TGCAGCGTTGAAAGGATATCTGGAAACACCATATATTTT
TRBJ1-2 | NA | TRBV12-3/TRBV12-4 | many | CASSLDNPYGYTF | TGTGCCAGCAGTCTCGACAACCCCTATGGCTACACCTTC
TRBJ1-1 | NA | TRBV29-1 | NA | CSAEENTEAFF | TGCAGTGCGGAAGAGAACACTGAAGCTTTCTTT
TRBJ1-2 | NA | TRBV27 | few | CASSFGTTDGYTF | TGTGCCAGCAGTTTCGGGACAACCGATGGCTACACCTTC
TRBJ2-7 | NA | TRBV18 | few | CASSPPDGFSYEQYF | TGTGCCAGCTCACCACCGGATGGGTTCTCCTACGAGCAGTACTTC
TRBJ2-1 | NA | TRBV4-1 | many | CASSRLEGLSYNEQFF | TGCGCCAGCAGCCGATTGGAGGGCCTCTCCTACAATGAGCAGTTCTTC
TRBJ2-7 | NA | TRBV5-1 | few | CASSRPNAGGSAYEQYF | TGCGCCAGCAGCCGGCCGAATGCGGGCGGGTCCGCCTACGAGCAGTACTTC
TRBJ2-1 | TRBD2 | TRBV7-9 | many | CASSLENVIAGGGNEQFF | TGTGCCAGCAGCCTCGAGAATGTTATAGCGGGAGGAGGGAATGAGCAGTTCTTC
TRBJ2-7 | NA | TRBV25-1 | NA | CASSEGGGTASYYEQYF | TGTGCCAGCAGTGAAGGTGGCGGGACAGCCTCGTACTACGAGCAGTACTTC
TRBJ2-2 | NA | TRBV5-1 | few | CASSLAGQTGELFF | TGCGCCAGCAGCTTGGCCGGACAGACCGGGGAGCTGTTTTTT
TRBJ1-1 | NA | TRBV7-6 | many | CASSLWAGADTEAFF | TGTGCCAGCAGCTTATGGGCGGGGGCGGACACTGAAGCTTTCTTT
TRBJ1-2 | TRBD1 | TRBV20-1 | many | CSAPDRGQFGYTF | TGCAGTGCCCCAGACAGGGGGCAGTTTGGCTACACCTTC
TRBJ2-1 | NA | TRBV19 | NA | CASRKDYFRQFF | TGTGCCAGTAGGAAAGACTATTTTCGGCAGTTCTTC
TRBJ1-1 | TRBD1 | TRBV29-1 | many | CSCGTANTEAFF | TGCAGCTGTGGGACAGCGAACACTGAAGCTTTCTTT
TRBJ1-3 | NA | TRBV25-1 | many | CASSESRGSGNTIYF | TGTGCCAGCAGTGAATCGAGGGGCTCTGGAAACACCATATATTTT
TRBJ1-6 | NA | TRBV7-8 | NA | CASTISTIWNSPLHF | TGTGCCAGCACCATTTCTACCATCTGGAATTCACCCCTCCACTTT
TRBJ2-5 | TRBD1 | TRBV2 | NA | CASSEASGQGAFYQETQYF | TGTGCCAGCAGTGAAGCTTCGGGACAGGGGGCCTTCTACCAAGAGACCCAGTACTTC
TRBJ1-1 | NA | TRBV5-1 | few | CASSLDVRVGTEAFF | TGCGCCAGCAGCTTGGACGTCAGGGTTGGCACTGAAGCTTTCTTT
TRBJ2-7 | NA | TRBV13 | many | CASSSINEQYF | TGTGCCAGCAGCTCGATTAACGAGCAGTACTTC
TRBJ2-7 | NA | TRBV7-9 | few | CASSLDFRRKYF | TGTGCCAGCAGCTTAGATTTTAGGAGGAAGTACTTC
TRBJ1-5 | NA | TRBV7-6 | NA | CASSPLPGSNQPQHF | TGTGCCAGCAGCCCATTACCCGGAAGCAATCAGCCCCAGCATTTT
TRBJ2-7 | TRBD2 | TRBV19 | few | CASSTSGPEQYF | TGTGCCAGTAGTACTAGCGGTCCCGAGCAGTACTTC
TRBJ1-2 | NA | TRBV12-3/TRBV12-4 | many | CASSPTSATFLDGYTF | TGTGCCAGCAGCCCAACGTCGGCCACCTTCCTCGATGGCTACACCTTC
TRBJ2-7 | TRBD1 | TRBV2 | few | CASSPTETGLYEQYF | TGTGCCAGTTCCCCAACCGAGACAGGGTTGTACGAGCAGTACTTC
TRBJ2-3 | TRBD1 | TRBV7-8 | many | CASRFRTGTTDTQYF | TGTGCCAGCAGGTTTAGGACAGGTACCACAGATACGCAGTATTTT
TRBJ1-1 | NA | TRBV25-1 | many | CASSQIGNREAFF | TGTGCCAGCAGCCAAATAGGGAACAGGGAGGCTTTCTTT
TRBJ1-5 | NA | TRBV3-1 | many | CASSQEGQGRQPQHF | TGTGCCAGCAGCCAAGAAGGTCAGGGTCGTCAGCCCCAGCATTTT
TRBJ1-5 | TRBD1 | TRBV12-3/TRBV12-4 | NA | CASSFGQGRQPQHF | TGTGCCAGCAGTTTCGGACAGGGACGTCAGCCCCAGCATTTT
TRBJ1-1 | NA | TRBV6-5 | many | CASNPGRSPEAFF | TGTGCCAGCAATCCGGGACGGAGCCCTGAAGCTTTCTTT